This TCR beta chain was observed in a study of T cell changes during pregnancy in multiple sclerosis. Method: immunoSEQ multiplex PCR; TCRdb's copy keeps in-frame clones and lacks some. This sample has under 60,000 clones, with over 80% found just once. The sequences come from CD4+ T cells from peripheral blood mononuclear cells, collected after pregnancy. The clonotype was recovered from a female donor with multiple sclerosis, enrolled in a pregnancy study.

In DNA, the CDR3 is TGTGCCAGCAGCTTGTACGGGGTACAAGAGACCCAGTACTTC. It is translated as CASSLYGVQETQYF. The gene calls are TRBV5-4 and TRBJ2-5; tentative D call: TRBD2 (5 bases). CDR1 is SGHNT, CDR2 YYREEE, per germline (reference sequence). The germline V and J ends were trimmed by 1 base and 2 bases, with 9 bases remaining between them. This CDR3 comprises 14 residues.